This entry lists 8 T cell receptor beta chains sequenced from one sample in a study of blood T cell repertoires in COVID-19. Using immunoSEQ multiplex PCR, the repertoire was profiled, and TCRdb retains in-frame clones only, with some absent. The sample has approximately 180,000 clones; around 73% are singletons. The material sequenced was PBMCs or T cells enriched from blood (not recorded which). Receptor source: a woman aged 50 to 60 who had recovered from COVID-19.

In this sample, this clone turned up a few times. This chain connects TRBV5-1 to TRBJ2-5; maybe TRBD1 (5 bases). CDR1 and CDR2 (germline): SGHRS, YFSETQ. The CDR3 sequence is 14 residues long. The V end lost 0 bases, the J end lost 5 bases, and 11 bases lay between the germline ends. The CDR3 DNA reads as TGCGCCAGCAGCTTGGGACAGTTTAGGGAGACCCAGTACTTC. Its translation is CASSLGQFRETQYF.

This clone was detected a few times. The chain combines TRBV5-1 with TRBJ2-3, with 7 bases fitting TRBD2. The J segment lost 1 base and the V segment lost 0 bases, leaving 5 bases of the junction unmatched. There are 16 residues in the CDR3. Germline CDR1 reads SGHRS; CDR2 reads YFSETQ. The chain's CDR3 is CASSLDGSGRTDTQYF. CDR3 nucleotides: TGCGCCAGCAGCTTGGATGGTAGCGGGCGCACAGATACGCAGTATTTT.

The CDR3 spells CAISAVAGDKTQYF. The CDR3 DNA sequence: TGTGCCATCAGTGCGGTAGCGGGAGACAAGACCCAGTACTTC. The chain links TRBV10-3 to TRBJ2-5; TRBD2 matches at 9 bases. Germline CDR1 is ENHRY and CDR2 is SYGVKD. The CDR3 has 14 amino acids. Unmatched junction bases numbered 6, after V lost 4 bases and J lost 6 bases.

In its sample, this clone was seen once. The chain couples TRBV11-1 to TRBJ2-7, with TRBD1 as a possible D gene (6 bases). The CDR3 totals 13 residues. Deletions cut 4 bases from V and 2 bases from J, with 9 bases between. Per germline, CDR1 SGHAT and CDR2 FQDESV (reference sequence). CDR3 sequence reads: CASSSHRAYEQYF. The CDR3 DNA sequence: TGTGCCAGCAGCTCCCACAGGGCCTACGAGCAGTACTTC.

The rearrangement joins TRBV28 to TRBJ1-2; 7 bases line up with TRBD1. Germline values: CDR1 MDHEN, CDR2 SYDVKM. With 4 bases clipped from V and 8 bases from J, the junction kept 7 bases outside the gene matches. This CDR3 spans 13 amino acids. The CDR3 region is CASSSQGVYGYTF. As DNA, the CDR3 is TGTGCCAGCAGTTCCCAGGGGGTTTACGGCTACACCTTC.

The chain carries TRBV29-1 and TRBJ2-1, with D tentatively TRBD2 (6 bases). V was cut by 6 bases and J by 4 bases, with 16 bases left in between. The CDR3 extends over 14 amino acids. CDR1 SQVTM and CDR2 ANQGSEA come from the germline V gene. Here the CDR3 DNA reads TGCAGCGTGACAGCGGAGGGGAGGTACAATGAGCAGTTCTTC. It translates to CSVTAEGRYNEQFF.

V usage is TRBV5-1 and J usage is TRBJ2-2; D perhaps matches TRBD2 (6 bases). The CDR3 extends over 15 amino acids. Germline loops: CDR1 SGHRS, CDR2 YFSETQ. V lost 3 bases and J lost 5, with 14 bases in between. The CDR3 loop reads CASSSGGGRTGELFF. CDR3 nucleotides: TGCGCCAGCAGCTCTGGCGGAGGGCGGACCGGGGAGCTGTTTTTT.

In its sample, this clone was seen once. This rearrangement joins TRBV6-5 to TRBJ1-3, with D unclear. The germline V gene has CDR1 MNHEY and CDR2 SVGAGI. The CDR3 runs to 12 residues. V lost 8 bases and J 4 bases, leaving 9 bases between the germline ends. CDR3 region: CASSPGGNTIYF. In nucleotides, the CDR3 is TGTGCCAGCTCCCCGGGGGGAAACACCATATATTTT.